These T cell receptor beta chains were read from a single sample in a study of blood T cell repertoires in COVID-19. Profiling relied on immunoSEQ multiplex PCR, and the TCRdb table lists in-frame clones only, not all of them. The table lists 250,000 or so clones, more than 80% of them singletons. Sequencing input: PBMCs or T cells enriched from blood (not recorded which). These receptors were taken from a man aged 50 to 59 who had been exposed to COVID-19. Both conserved end residues are part of each CDR3. D genes are given only for firm matches. The size entry is marked missing in some rows and otherwise reads once, few, many or a size class.

16 TRBJ1-5 - TRBV4-1 - CASSQPKDSLRQPQHF TGCGCCAGCAGCCAACCTAAGGACAGCCTTAGACAGCCCCAGCATTTT
11 TRBJ1-1 - TRBV5-4 TRBD1 CASTTGTEAFF TGTGCCAGCACGACAGGGACTGAAGCTTTCTTT
13 TRBJ1-1 - TRBV10-1 - CASSRRGRSEAFF TGCGCCAGCAGTCGGAGGGGACGGAGTGAAGCTTTCTTT
15 TRBJ1-1 - TRBV5-1 - CASSVQTVMNTEAFF TGCGCCAGCAGCGTTCAGACAGTGATGAACACTGAAGCTTTCTTT
11 TRBJ2-1 - TRBV5-4 - CASSSRDEQFF TGTGCCAGCAGCTCTCGGGATGAGCAGTTCTTC
17 TRBJ2-5 - TRBV2 TRBD1 CASSGAGGTGVGETQYF TGTGCCAGCAGTGGGGCCGGGGGGACAGGGGTCGGAGAGACCCAGTACTTC
13 TRBJ1-1 - TRBV2 - CASSRDRNTEAFF TGTGCCAGCAGTAGAGACAGGAACACTGAAGCTTTCTTT
14 TRBJ1-1 - TRBV5-1 TRBD1 CASSTGQGGTEAFF TGCGCCAGCAGCACAGGACAGGGGGGAACTGAAGCTTTCTTT
15 TRBJ1-2 - TRBV19 TRBD1 CASSTDRGFDYGYTF TGTGCCAGTAGTACGGACAGGGGCTTTGACTATGGCTACACCTTC
14 TRBJ2-5 - TRBV7-2 - CASSLVVFQETQYF TGTGCCAGCAGCTTAGTTGTCTTCCAAGAGACCCAGTACTTC
15 TRBJ1-2 - TRBV5-4 - CASSFSTGLSYGYTF TGTGCCAGCAGCTTTAGCACAGGGTTGAGCTATGGCTACACCTTC
18 TRBJ2-5 - TRBV4-1 TRBD2 CASSPRTSGGAGQETQYF TGCGCCAGCAGCCCTCGGACTAGCGGGGGGGCGGGCCAAGAGACCCAGTACTTC
12 TRBJ2-7 - TRBV7-2 TRBD1 CASSSRQGTQYF TGTGCCAGCAGCAGCCGACAGGGAACTCAGTACTTC
15 TRBJ1-2 - TRBV3-1/TRBV3-2 TRBD1 CASSPNVDRGGGYTF TGTGCCAGCAGTCCAAATGTCGACAGGGGTGGAGGCTACACCTTC
14 TRBJ1-1 - TRBV5-1 - CASSLALTGTEAFF TGCGCCAGCAGCTTGGCTCTGACAGGCACTGAAGCTTTCTTT
13 TRBJ1-1 - TRBV5-1 - CASRQDVNTEAFF TGCGCCAGCAGACAGGACGTGAACACTGAAGCTTTCTTT
17 TRBJ1-3 - TRBV5-8 - CASSLLKGQSSGNTIYF TGTGCCAGCAGCCTCTTAAAAGGACAGAGCTCTGGAAACACCATATATTTT
12 TRBJ2-1 once TRBV28 - CAAGSSYNEQFF TGTGCCGCGGGTAGCTCCTACAATGAGCAGTTCTTC
14 TRBJ2-7 - TRBV10-3 TRBD1 CAIRGTGESYEQYF TGTGCCATCAGGGGGACAGGAGAATCCTACGAGCAGTACTTC
12 TRBJ2-7 - TRBV2 - CASNSDSYEQYF TGTGCCAGCAACTCGGACAGCTACGAGCAGTACTTC
14 TRBJ1-2 - TRBV28 - CASRPQGGYYGYTF TGTGCCAGCAGGCCACAGGGTGGATACTATGGCTACACCTTC
13 TRBJ2-5 - TRBV27 - CASSVLYQETQYF TGTGCCAGCAGTGTCCTGTACCAAGAGACCCAGTACTTC
12 TRBJ2-7 - TRBV6-5 - CASSFRSSEQYF TGTGCCAGCTCCTTTCGGTCTAGCGAGCAGTACTTC
15 TRBJ2-3 - TRBV15 TRBD1 CATSRGDRAGDTQYF TGTGCCACCAGCAGGGGGGACAGGGCTGGAGATACGCAGTATTTT
12 TRBJ1-5 - TRBV2 - CASSEVRLSQHF TGTGCCAGCAGTGAAGTCCGTTTGTCCCAGCATTTT